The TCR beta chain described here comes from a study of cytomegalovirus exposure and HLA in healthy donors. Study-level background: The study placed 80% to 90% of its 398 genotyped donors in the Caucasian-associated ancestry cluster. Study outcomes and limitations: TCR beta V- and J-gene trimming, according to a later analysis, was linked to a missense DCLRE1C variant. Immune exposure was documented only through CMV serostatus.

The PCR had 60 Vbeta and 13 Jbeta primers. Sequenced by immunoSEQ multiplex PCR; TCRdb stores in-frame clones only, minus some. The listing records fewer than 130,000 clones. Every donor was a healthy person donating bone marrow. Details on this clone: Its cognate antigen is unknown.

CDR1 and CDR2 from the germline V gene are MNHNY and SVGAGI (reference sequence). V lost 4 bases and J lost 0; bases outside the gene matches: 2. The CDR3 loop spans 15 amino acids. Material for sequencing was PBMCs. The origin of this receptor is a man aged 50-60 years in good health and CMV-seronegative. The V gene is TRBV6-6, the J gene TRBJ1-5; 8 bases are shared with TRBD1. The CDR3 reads CASSSQGDSNQPQHF. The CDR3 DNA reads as TGTGCCAGCAGTTCACAGGGGGATAGCAATCAGCCCCAGCATTTT.